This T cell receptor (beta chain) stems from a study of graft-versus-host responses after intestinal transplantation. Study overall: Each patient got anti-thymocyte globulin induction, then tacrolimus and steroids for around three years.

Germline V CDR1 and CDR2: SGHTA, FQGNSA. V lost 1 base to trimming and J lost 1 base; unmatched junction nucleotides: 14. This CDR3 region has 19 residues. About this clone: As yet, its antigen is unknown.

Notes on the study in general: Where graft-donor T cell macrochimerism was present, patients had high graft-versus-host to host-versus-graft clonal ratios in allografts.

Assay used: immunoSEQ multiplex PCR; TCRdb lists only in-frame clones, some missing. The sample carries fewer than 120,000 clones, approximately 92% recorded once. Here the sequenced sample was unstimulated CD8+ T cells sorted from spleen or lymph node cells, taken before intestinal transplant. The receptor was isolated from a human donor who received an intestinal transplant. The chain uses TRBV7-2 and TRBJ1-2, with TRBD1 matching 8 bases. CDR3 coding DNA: TGTGCCAGCAGCTTAGATGGGCTCCCGGGACAGGCATATAACTATGGCTACACCTTC. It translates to CASSLDGLPGQAYNYGYTF.